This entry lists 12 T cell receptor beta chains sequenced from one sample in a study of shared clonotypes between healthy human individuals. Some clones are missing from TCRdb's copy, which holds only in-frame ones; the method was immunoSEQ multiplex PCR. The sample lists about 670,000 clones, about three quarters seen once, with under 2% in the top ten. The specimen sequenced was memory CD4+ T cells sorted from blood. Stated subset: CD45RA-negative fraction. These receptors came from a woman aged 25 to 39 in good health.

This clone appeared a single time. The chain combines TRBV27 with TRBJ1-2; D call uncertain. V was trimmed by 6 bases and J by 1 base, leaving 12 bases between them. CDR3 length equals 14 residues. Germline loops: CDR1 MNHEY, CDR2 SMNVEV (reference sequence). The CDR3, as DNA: TGTGCCAGCAGCCCCGCAGGAGTTAACTATGGCTACACCTTC. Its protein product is CASSPAGVNYGYTF.

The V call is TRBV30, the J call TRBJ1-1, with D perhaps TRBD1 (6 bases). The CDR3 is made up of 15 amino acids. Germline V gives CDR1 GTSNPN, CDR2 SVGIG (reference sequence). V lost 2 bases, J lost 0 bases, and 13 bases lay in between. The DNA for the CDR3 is TGTGCCTGGAGTCAAGGGGGGAAAATGAACACTGAAGCTTTCTTT. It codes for CAWSQGGKMNTEAFF.

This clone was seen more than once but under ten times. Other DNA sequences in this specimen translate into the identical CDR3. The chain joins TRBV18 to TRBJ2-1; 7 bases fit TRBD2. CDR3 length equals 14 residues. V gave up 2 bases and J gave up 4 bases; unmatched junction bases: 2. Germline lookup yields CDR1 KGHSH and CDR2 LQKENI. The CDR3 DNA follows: TGTGCCAGCTCACCAGGCGGGAGTTACAATGAGCAGTTCTTC. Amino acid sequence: CASSPGGSYNEQFF.

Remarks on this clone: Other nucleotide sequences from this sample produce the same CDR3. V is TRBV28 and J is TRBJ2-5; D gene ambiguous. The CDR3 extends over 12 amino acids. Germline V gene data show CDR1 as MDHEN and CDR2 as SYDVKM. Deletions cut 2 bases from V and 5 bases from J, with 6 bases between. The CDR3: CASSLPRETQYF. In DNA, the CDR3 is TGTGCCAGCAGTTTACCCCGGGAGACCCAGTACTTC. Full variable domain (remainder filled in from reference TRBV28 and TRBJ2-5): DVKVTQSSRYLVKRTGEKVFLECVQDMDHENMFWYRQDPGLGLRLIYFSYDVKMKEKGDIPEGYSVSREKKERFSLILESASTNQTSMYLCASSLPRETQYFGPGTRLLVL.

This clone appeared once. This CDR3 is CASRSLQGGTEAFF. The CDR3 nucleotides are TGTGCCAGCAGGTCGTTACAGGGAGGCACTGAAGCTTTCTTT. The genes are TRBV2 and TRBJ1-1, with TRBD1 as a possible D gene (6 bases). Trimming shortened V by 6 bases and J by 4 bases, and 15 bases separated the two germline ends. Germline V CDR1 and CDR2: SNHLY, FYNNEI. This CDR3 is 14 amino acids long.

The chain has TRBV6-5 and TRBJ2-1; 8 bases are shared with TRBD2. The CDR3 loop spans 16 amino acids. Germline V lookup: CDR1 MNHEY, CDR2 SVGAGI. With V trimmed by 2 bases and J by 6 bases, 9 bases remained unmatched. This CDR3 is CASSYTSGSSPNEQFF. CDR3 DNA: TGTGCCAGCAGTTACACGAGCGGGAGTTCACCCAATGAGCAGTTCTTC.

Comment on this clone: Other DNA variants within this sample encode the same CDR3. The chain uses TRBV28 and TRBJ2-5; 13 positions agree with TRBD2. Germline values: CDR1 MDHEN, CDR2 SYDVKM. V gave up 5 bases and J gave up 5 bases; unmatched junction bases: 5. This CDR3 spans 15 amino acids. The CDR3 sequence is CASSLGLAGVETQYF. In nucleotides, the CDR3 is TGTGCCAGCAGTCTCGGACTAGCGGGAGTGGAGACCCAGTACTTC. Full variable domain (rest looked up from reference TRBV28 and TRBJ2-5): DVKVTQSSRYLVKRTGEKVFLECVQDMDHENMFWYRQDPGLGLRLIYFSYDVKMKEKGDIPEGYSVSREKKERFSLILESASTNQTSMYLCASSLGLAGVETQYFGPGTRLLVL.

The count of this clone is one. The CDR3 nucleotides read TGCGCCAGCAGTCGCGGAAGGACCCTTTACGAGCAGTACTTC. Protein product: CASSRGRTLYEQYF. This chain uses TRBV5-1 with TRBJ2-7; D gene uncertain. With 5 bases removed from V and 4 bases from J, the gap between germline ends came to 16 bases. CDR1 is SGHRS and CDR2 is YFSETQ in the germline V gene. The CDR3 extends over 14 amino acids.

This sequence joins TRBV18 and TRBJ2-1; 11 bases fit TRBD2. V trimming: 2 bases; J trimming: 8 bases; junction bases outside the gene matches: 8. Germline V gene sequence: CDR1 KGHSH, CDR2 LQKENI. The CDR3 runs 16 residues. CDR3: CASSPVTSGITDEQFF. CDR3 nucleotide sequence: TGTGCCAGCTCACCAGTGACTAGCGGGATAACTGATGAGCAGTTCTTC.

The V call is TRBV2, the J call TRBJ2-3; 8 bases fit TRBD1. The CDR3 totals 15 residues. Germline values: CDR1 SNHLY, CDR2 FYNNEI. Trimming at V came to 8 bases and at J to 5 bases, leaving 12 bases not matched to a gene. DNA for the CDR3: TGTGCCAGCGCCAGGGAACAGGGGGTTGTAGATACGCAGTATTTT. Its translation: CASAREQGVVDTQYF.

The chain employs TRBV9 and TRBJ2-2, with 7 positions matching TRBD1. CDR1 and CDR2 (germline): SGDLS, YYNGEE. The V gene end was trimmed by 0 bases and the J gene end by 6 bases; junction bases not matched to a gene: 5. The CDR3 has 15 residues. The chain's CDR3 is CASSVDVGGSGELFF. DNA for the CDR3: TGTGCCAGCAGCGTAGATGTAGGGGGCTCCGGGGAGCTGTTTTTT.

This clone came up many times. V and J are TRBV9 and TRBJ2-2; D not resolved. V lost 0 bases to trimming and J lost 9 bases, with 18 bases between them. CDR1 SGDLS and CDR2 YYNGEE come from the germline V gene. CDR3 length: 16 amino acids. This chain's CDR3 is CASSVAPGRLLRELFF. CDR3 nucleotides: TGTGCCAGCAGCGTAGCCCCCGGCAGACTTCTCCGGGAGCTGTTTTTT.